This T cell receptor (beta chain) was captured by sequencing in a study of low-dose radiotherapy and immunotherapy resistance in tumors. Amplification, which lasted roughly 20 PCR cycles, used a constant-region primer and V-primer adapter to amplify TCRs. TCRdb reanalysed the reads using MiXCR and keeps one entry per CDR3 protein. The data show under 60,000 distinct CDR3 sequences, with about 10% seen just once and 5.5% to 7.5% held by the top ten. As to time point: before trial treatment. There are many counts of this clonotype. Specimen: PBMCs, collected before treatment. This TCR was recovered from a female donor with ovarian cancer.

In DNA, the CDR3 is TGTGCCAGCTCCCCCTCGGGGGGGGGCTTTGAAAAACTGTTTTTT. Its translation: CASSPSGGGFEKLFF. This chain uses TRBV18 with TRBJ1-4; D might be TRBD1 (6 bases). The germline CDR1 and CDR2 sequences are KGHSH and LQKENI. The CDR3 sequence is 15 residues long. V lost 6 bases, J lost 7 bases, and 18 bases lay in between.